These 18 T cell receptor beta chains came from one sample sequenced in a study of regulatory and conventional T cells in RAG deficiency. Here immunoSEQ multiplex PCR was the method, and the copy in TCRdb shows in-frame clones only, minus some. The sample records roughly 32,000 clones, around nine tenths being singletons. A further study also used this sample, focusing on regulatory T cells. That work contributes: Primers: 52 TRBV forward and 13 TRBJ reverse.

Material for sequencing was CD8+ T cells sorted from blood. The receptor source for this set is a human donor in good health.

This rearrangement joins TRBV28 to TRBJ1-2; the match to TRBD1 covers 9 bases. This CDR3 has 13 amino acids. Trimming at V came to 8 bases and at J to 8 bases, leaving 9 bases not matched to a gene. Germline CDR1 and CDR2: MDHEN and SYDVKM. The CDR3 here is CASLQQGARGYTF. The CDR3 DNA reads TGTGCCAGCCTGCAACAGGGGGCGCGAGGCTACACCTTC.

The chain couples TRBV18 to TRBJ1-1; D gene ambiguous. Trimming pared 5 bases from V and 0 bases from J, leaving 7 bases between. From germline, CDR1 is KGHSH and CDR2 LQKENI. The CDR3 runs to 13 residues. CDR3 region: CASSVGLNTEAFF. The CDR3 nucleotides read TGTGCCAGCTCAGTTGGATTGAACACTGAAGCTTTCTTT.

The rearrangement joins TRBV5-1 to TRBJ1-1, with no clear D. Trimming left V 4 bases short and J 1 base short, with 8 bases between. CDR1 and CDR2 from the germline V gene are SGHRS and YFSETQ. The CDR3 spans 13 residues. The CDR3 loop reads CASSPIPNTEAFF. The CDR3 coding sequence is TGCGCCAGCAGCCCCATCCCGAACACTGAAGCTTTCTTT.

The CDR3 protein is CASSRGGPGNQPQHF. As DNA, the CDR3 is TGTGCCAGCAGTCGAGGGGGCCCGGGGAATCAGCCCCAGCATTTT. The chain recombines TRBV28 with TRBJ1-5, with 7 bases that match TRBD1. The CDR3 has 15 residues. With 5 bases clipped from V and 4 bases from J, the junction kept 8 bases outside the gene matches. Germline V gene lookup returns CDR1 MDHEN and CDR2 SYDVKM.

The chain employs TRBV4-2 and TRBJ2-1; D is unresolved. This CDR3 comprises 12 residues. Germline V gene lookup returns CDR1 LGHNA and CDR2 YNFKEQ. Trimming left V 1 base short and J 6 bases short, with 4 bases between. The CDR3 sequence: CASSQGPNEQFF. As DNA, the CDR3 is TGTGCCAGCAGCCAAGGGCCCAATGAGCAGTTCTTC.

J is TRBJ1-2 and V is TRBV19, with unresolved D. CDR1 LNHDA and CDR2 SQIVND come from the germline V gene (reference sequence). The CDR3 is made up of 15 amino acids. V was clipped by 3 bases and J by 4 bases, with 15 bases between them. CDR3 sequence (DNA): TGTGCCAGTAGTATCGGTGGGGAAACCTTCTATGGCTACACCTTC. Its protein is CASSIGGETFYGYTF.

V is TRBV19 and J is TRBJ2-5; possibly TRBD1 for D (5 bases). In germline, CDR1 is LNHDA, CDR2 SQIVND (reference sequence). The CDR3 has 13 residues. V dropped 3 bases and J dropped 2 bases, with 7 bases sitting between them. This CDR3 is CASSMTVQETQYF. CDR3 bases: TGTGCCAGTAGTATGACAGTTCAAGAGACCCAGTACTTC.

The rearrangement links TRBV6-1 to TRBJ2-7; 7 bases are shared with TRBD1. The germline CDR1 and CDR2 sequences are MNHNS and SASEGT. The CDR3 is 16 residues long. J lost 0 bases, V lost 0 bases, and 5 bases had no gene match. The CDR3 DNA is TGTGCCAGCAGTGAAGCGAGGGACAGACTCTCCTACGAGCAGTACTTC. It specifies CASSEARDRLSYEQYF.

This rearrangement joins TRBV19 to TRBJ1-1, with D perhaps TRBD1 (5 bases). Germline values: CDR1 LNHDA, CDR2 SQIVND (reference sequence). The CDR3 has 15 residues. V was trimmed by 1 base and J by 5 bases, leaving 14 bases between them. CDR3 DNA: TGTGCCAGTAGTATAGCGGCGGGGCTCGGGACTGAAGCTTTCTTT. Encoded protein: CASSIAAGLGTEAFF.

This clone was found a few times. The chain recombines TRBV6-5 with TRBJ1-2, with unresolved D. The CDR3 consists of 13 residues. V was clipped by 2 bases and J by 4 bases, with 8 bases between them. The V gene's germline CDR1 is MNHEY and CDR2 SVGAGI. CDR3 coding DNA: TGTGCCAGCAGTTACGAGGGCGTCTATGGCTACACCTTC. It translates to CASSYEGVYGYTF.

This chain joins TRBV5-1 and TRBJ1-1; no firm D call. The CDR3 has 14 amino acids. V dropped 4 bases and J dropped 0 bases, with 10 bases sitting between them. Germline values: CDR1 SGHRS, CDR2 YFSETQ. The CDR3 coding sequence is TGCGCCAGCAGCATTCGAGGAATGAACACTGAAGCTTTCTTT. This codes for CASSIRGMNTEAFF.

The chain employs TRBV2 and TRBJ2-3, with D unclear. The length of the CDR3 is 15 residues. Between the trimmed V and J ends, which lost 4 bases and 2 bases, there was a span of 13 bases. The germline V gene has CDR1 SNHLY and CDR2 FYNNEI. In nucleotides, the CDR3 is TGTGCCAGCAGTGTTCTAGTATCCCCCACAGATACGCAGTATTTT. Its translation is CASSVLVSPTDTQYF.

The J gene is TRBJ2-3, the V gene TRBV11-2, with a possible D match to TRBD2 (6 bases). The CDR3 contains 14 residues. Germline V CDR1 and CDR2: SGHAT, FQNNGV. Trimming removed 2 bases from V and 2 bases from J, with 8 bases in between. The CDR3: CASSLLADTDTQYF. The CDR3 nucleotides read TGTGCCAGCAGCTTATTAGCGGACACAGATACGCAGTATTTT.

V gene TRBV13 combines with J gene TRBJ1-2; the D is unclear. Per germline, CDR1 PRHDT and CDR2 FYEKMQ (reference sequence). This CDR3 is 14 amino acids long. V was trimmed by 2 bases and J by 2 bases, leaving 9 bases between them. CDR3 DNA sequence: TGTGCCAGCAGCTTAACCGGGTCCAACTATGGCTACACCTTC. It specifies CASSLTGSNYGYTF.

This clone was seen just once. V gene TRBV9 combines with J gene TRBJ1-3, with D possibly matching TRBD1 (6 bases). Trimming took 4 bases from V and 3 from J, leaving 11 bases between them. CDR3 length: 14 amino acids. Germline V gene sequence: CDR1 SGDLS, CDR2 YYNGEE. The CDR3 reads CASSPGDFGNTIYF. CDR3 coding DNA: TGTGCCAGCAGCCCAGGGGATTTTGGAAACACCATATATTTT.

The chain recombines TRBV18 with TRBJ1-1; no definite D call. Germline CDR1 reads KGHSH; CDR2 reads LQKENI. The germline V and J ends were trimmed by 4 bases and 1 base, with 13 bases remaining between them. The CDR3 totals 15 residues. This CDR3 reads CASSLGGKRNTEAFF. The CDR3 DNA follows: TGTGCCAGCTCACTAGGTGGGAAAAGGAACACTGAAGCTTTCTTT. The full variable domain, rest sourced from reference TRBV18 and TRBJ1-1, is NAGVMQNPRHLVRRRGQEARLRCSPMKGHSHVYWYRQLPEEGLKFMVYLQKENIIDESGMPKERFSAEFPKEGPSILRIQQVVRGDSAAYFCASSLGGKRNTEAFFGQGTRLTVV.

This clone was detected only once. The chain joins TRBV5-1 to TRBJ1-6; D is unclear. Germline-derived CDR1 and CDR2 are SGHRS and YFSETQ. The ends were cut back, 0 bases at V and 9 bases at J, with 7 bases in the middle. The CDR3 contains 13 residues. CDR3 sequence (DNA): TGCGCCAGCAGCTTGGAAGTTGCTTCACCCCTCCACTTT. It specifies CASSLEVASPLHF.

The V call is TRBV18, the J call TRBJ1-2; weak D call: TRBD1 (5 bases). The germline V gene has CDR1 KGHSH and CDR2 LQKENI. This CDR3 spans 18 amino acids. The ends were cut back, 2 bases at V and 0 bases at J, with 19 bases in the middle. CDR3 residues: CASSPVAGARASNYGYTF. The CDR3 DNA is TGTGCCAGCTCACCAGTGGCTGGGGCCAGGGCCTCTAACTATGGCTACACCTTC.